This T cell receptor beta chain appears in the sequencing data of a study of T cells in women clearing cervical HPV infection. Study-wide background: Controls gave blood once infection was undetectable; cases at lesion identification.

A note on this clone: Its specificity is not known.

Study-wide results and caveats: T-cell numbers per sample were unknown and may explain richness differences.

Libraries were prepared by immunoSEQ multiplex PCR; TCRdb keeps only in-frame clonotypes and omits some of them. This table lists nearly 35,000 clones. Sequences were obtained from blood buffy coat. The TCR sequence derives from a woman aged 18 to 69 with a cervical HPV16 infection that either progressed to CIN3+ or cleared (not recorded which).

The CDR3 loop reads CSARTSGGAVSYNEQFF. Partial CDR3 DNA: TGCAGTGCTAGAACTAGCGGGGGGGCGGTGTCCTACAATGAG. V and J are TRBV20-1 and TRBJ2-1, with TRBD2 matching over 13 bases. The read is 3 residues too short to cover the CDR3 end, so that end is filled in from the germline J gene. The V and J ends lost 2 bases and 1 base, in that order; junction bases with no gene match: 5. CDR3 length equals 17 residues. Germline V lookup: CDR1 DFQATT, CDR2 SNEGSKA (reference sequence).